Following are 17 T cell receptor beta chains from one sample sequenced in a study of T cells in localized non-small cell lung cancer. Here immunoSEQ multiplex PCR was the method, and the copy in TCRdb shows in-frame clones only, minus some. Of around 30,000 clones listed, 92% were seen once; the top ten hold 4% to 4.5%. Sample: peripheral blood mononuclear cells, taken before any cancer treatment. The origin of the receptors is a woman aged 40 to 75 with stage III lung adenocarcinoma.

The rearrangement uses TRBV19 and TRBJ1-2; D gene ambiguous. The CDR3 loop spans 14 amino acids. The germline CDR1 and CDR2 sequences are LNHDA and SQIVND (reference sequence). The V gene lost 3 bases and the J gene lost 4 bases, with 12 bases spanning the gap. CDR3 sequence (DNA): TGTGCCAGTAGTATTCTCGCAGGAGGCTATGGCTACACCTTC. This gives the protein CASSILAGGYGYTF.

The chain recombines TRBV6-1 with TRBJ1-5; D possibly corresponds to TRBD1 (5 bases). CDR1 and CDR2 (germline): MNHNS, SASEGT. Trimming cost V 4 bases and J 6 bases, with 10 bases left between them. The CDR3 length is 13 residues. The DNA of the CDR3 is TGTGCCAGCAGTGCGAGGGGTTTTCAGCCCCAGCATTTT. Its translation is CASSARGFQPQHF.

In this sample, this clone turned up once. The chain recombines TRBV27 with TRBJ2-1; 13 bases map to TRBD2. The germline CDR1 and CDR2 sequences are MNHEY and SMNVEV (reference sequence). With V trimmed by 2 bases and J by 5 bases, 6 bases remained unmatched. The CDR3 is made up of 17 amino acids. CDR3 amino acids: CASSLLRTSGRHNEQFF. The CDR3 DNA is TGTGCCAGCAGTTTACTCCGGACTAGCGGGAGACACAATGAGCAGTTCTTC.

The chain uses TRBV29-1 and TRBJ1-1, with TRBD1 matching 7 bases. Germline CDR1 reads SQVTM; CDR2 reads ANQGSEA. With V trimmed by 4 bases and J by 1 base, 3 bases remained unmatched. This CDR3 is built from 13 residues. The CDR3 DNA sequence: TGCAGCGTTGGGGGACAGACGAACACTGAAGCTTTCTTT. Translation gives CSVGGQTNTEAFF.

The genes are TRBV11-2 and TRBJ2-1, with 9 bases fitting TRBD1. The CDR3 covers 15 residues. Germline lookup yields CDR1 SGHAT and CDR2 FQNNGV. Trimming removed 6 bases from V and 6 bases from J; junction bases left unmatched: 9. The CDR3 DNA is TGTGCCAGCAGTTCGCCGGACAGGGGTGGCAATGAGCAGTTCTTC. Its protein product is CASSSPDRGGNEQFF.

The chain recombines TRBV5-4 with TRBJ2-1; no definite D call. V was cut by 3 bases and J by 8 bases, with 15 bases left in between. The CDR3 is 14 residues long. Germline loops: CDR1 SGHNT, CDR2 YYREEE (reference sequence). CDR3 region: CASSSPIAGDEQFF. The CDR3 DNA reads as TGTGCCAGCAGCTCGCCGATAGCTGGCGATGAGCAGTTCTTC.

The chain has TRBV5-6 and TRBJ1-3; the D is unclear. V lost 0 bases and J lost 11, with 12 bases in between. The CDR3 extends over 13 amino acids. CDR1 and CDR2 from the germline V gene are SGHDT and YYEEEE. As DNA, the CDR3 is TGTGCCAGCAGCTTGGACACGGTCGGCGCCATATATTTT. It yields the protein CASSLDTVGAIYF.

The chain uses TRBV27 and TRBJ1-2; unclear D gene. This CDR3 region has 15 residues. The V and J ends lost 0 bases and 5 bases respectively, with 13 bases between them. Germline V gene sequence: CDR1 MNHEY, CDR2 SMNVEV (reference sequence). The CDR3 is CASSLSGSLSYGYTF. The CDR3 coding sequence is TGTGCCAGCAGTTTATCCGGGAGTTTATCTTATGGCTACACCTTC.

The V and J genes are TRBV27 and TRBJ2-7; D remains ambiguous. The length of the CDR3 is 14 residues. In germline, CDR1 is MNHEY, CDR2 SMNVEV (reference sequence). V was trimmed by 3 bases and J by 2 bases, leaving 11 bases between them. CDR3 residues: CASSFSGLTYEQYF. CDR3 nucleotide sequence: TGTGCCAGCAGTTTTTCCGGGCTCACCTACGAGCAGTACTTC.

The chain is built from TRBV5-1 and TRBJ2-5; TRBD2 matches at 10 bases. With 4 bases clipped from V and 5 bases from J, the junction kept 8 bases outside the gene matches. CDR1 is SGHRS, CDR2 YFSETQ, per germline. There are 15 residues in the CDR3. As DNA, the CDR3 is TGCGCCAGCAGCCCTCGCACTAGCGGGAAGGAGACCCAGTACTTC. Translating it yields CASSPRTSGKETQYF.

The CDR3 sequence: CAISTGGPNTEAFF. The CDR3 bases are TGTGCCATCAGCACAGGGGGGCCCAACACTGAAGCTTTCTTT. This chain joins TRBV10-3 and TRBJ1-1, with 8 bases matching TRBD1. The CDR3 contains 14 residues. V was clipped by 6 bases and J by 2 bases; unmatched bases: 5. CDR1 is ENHRY and CDR2 is SYGVKD in the germline V gene.

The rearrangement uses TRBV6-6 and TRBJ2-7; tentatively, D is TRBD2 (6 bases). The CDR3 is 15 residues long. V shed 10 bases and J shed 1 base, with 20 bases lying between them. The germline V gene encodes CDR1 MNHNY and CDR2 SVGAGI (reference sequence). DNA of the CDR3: TGTGCCACCCGCCGGGAGACTGTTGATTCCTACGAGCAGTACTTC. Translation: CATRRETVDSYEQYF.

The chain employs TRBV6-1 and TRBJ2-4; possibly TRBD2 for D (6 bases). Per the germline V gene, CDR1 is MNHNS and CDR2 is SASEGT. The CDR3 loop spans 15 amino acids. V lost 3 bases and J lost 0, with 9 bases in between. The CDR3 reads CASSEWRAAKNIQYF. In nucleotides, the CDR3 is TGTGCCAGCAGTGAGTGGAGGGCAGCCAAAAACATTCAGTACTTC.

CDR3 loop: CASSLKGQSDFSGNTIYF. The CDR3 coding sequence is TGTGCCAGCAGCTTAAAGGGACAGTCTGATTTCTCTGGAAACACCATATATTTT. The genes are TRBV7-9 and TRBJ1-3; 7 bases align to TRBD1. With V trimmed by 2 bases and J by 0 bases, 10 bases remained unmatched. Germline CDR1 SEHNR, CDR2 FQNEAQ (reference sequence). This CDR3 is 18 amino acids long.

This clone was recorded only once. The CDR3 region is CASSFRLAGDETQYF. The CDR3, as DNA: TGCGCCAGCAGCTTCAGGCTAGCGGGAGACGAGACCCAGTACTTC. The chain links TRBV5-1 to TRBJ2-5, with 10 bases matching TRBD2. Germline trimming cut 2 bases from V and 5 bases from J; bases unmatched to any gene: 6. The germline V gene has CDR1 SGHRS and CDR2 YFSETQ. This CDR3 contains 15 residues. The full variable domain, with the rest looked up from reference TRBV5-1 and TRBJ2-5, is KAGVTQTPRYLIKTRGQQVTLSCSPISGHRSVSWYQQTPGQGLQFLFEYFSETQRNKGNFPGRFSGRQFSNSRSEMNVSTLELGDSALYLCASSFRLAGDETQYFGPGTRLLVL.

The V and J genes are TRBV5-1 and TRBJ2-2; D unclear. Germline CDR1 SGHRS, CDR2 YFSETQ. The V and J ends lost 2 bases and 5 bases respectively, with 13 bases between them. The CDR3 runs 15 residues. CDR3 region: CASSLDTLGTGELFF. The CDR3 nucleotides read TGCGCCAGCAGCTTAGACACACTCGGGACCGGGGAGCTGTTTTTT.

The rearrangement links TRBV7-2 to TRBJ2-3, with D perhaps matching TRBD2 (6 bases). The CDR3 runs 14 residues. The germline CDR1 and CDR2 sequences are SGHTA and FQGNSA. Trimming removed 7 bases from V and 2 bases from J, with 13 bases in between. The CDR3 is CASTGTGFTDTQYF. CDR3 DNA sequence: TGTGCCAGCACCGGGACTGGATTCACAGATACGCAGTATTTT.